These 17 T cell receptor beta chains originate from one sample sequenced in a study of TIL therapy for anti-PD-1-resistant metastatic lung cancer. Time point defined: pre-treatment sample, taken before nivolumab and TIL therapy. The tumor samples were excised metastases, mostly pleural nodules or supraclavicular lymph nodes. The immunoSEQ assay was v3. TCRdb keeps only in-frame clones here, not all; method: immunoSEQ multiplex PCR. The table shows roughly 10,000 clones, with 55% to 70% occurring only once. The source was tumor tissue, collected at baseline. These receptor sequences come from a person between 30 and 80 years old with non-small cell lung cancer.

This clone has a handful of counts. V and J are TRBV11-2 and TRBJ1-2; D remains unclear. The CDR3 covers 14 residues. CDR1 is SGHAT, CDR2 FQNNGV, per germline. The ends were cut back, 1 base at V and 4 bases at J, with 10 bases in the middle. The CDR3 DNA sequence: TGTGCCAGCAGCTTAGGCAGCCCAATCTATGGCTACACCTTC. Its translation: CASSLGSPIYGYTF.

The chain recombines TRBV5-1 with TRBJ2-5; the D gene is possibly TRBD2 (6 bases). Deletions cut 0 bases from V and 2 bases from J, with 8 bases between. The germline V gene encodes CDR1 SGHRS and CDR2 YFSETQ. CDR3 size: 14 residues. The CDR3 spells CASSLGAGQETQYF. The CDR3 coding sequence is TGCGCCAGCAGCTTGGGCGCGGGACAAGAGACCCAGTACTTC.

The chain carries TRBV6-1 and TRBJ2-7; tentatively, D is TRBD2 (7 bases). CDR1 and CDR2 from the germline V gene are MNHNS and SASEGT. Trimming shortened V by 4 bases and J by 6 bases, and 22 bases separated the two germline ends. CDR3 length equals 16 residues. CDR3 DNA: TGTGCCAGCAGTGTCGACCCAGGGGCGACTAGCAGCGAGCAGTACTTC. Protein: CASSVDPGATSSEQYF.

The chain employs TRBV6-5 and TRBJ1-4; TRBD1 aligns across 9 bases. The V segment lost 6 bases and the J segment 11 bases; nucleotides outside the gene matches: 10. CDR3 length equals 14 residues. From germline, CDR1 is MNHEY and CDR2 SVGAGI. The CDR3 sequence: CASSPGTGSMKLFF. Here the CDR3 DNA reads TGTGCCAGCAGCCCCGGGACAGGGAGTATGAAACTGTTTTTT.

The CDR3 DNA is TGTGCCAGCAGCCCTAAACAAGAGGGACAGGGGGCGGACTATGGCTACACCTTC. Encoded protein: CASSPKQEGQGADYGYTF. The rearrangement joins TRBV7-2 to TRBJ1-2, with 12 nucleotides matching TRBD1. In germline, CDR1 is SGHTA, CDR2 FQGNSA. CDR3 length equals 18 residues. The V segment lost 5 bases and the J segment 3 bases; nucleotides outside the gene matches: 13.

The V gene is TRBV18, the J gene TRBJ2-2; D is ambiguous. The CDR3 runs 17 residues. CDR1 and CDR2 from the germline V gene are KGHSH and LQKENI. Trimming left V 3 bases short and J 1 base short, with 15 bases between. The CDR3 coding sequence is TGTGCCAGCTCACCGGTTACAGCCAGCCTGAACACCGGGGAGCTGTTTTTT. It codes for CASSPVTASLNTGELFF.

This clone has more than one count but fewer than ten. The chain combines TRBV10-3 with TRBJ1-2; D not certain. The CDR3 length is 13 residues. CDR1 is ENHRY and CDR2 is SYGVKD in the germline V gene. V lost 6 bases and J 4 bases, leaving 12 bases between the germline ends. DNA of the CDR3: TGTGCCATCAGGGCAGCTGTTGGCTATGGCTACACCTTC. Encoded protein: CAIRAAVGYGYTF.

This clone turned up a few times. The chain is built from TRBV5-1 and TRBJ1-2; perhaps TRBD1 as D (5 bases). V lost 4 bases and J 7 bases, leaving 14 bases between the germline ends. CDR3 size: 13 residues. In germline, CDR1 is SGHRS, CDR2 YFSETQ. The CDR3 nucleotides read TGCGCCAGCAGCACCCCCGGGGCGGGTGGCTACACCTTC. Its translation: CASSTPGAGGYTF.

This chain uses TRBV5-1 with TRBJ1-1; 7 bases line up with TRBD1. CDR3 length: 13 residues. From germline, CDR1 is SGHRS and CDR2 YFSETQ. V lost 6 bases, J lost 6 bases, and 8 bases stayed unmatched. CDR3 sequence (DNA): TGCGCCAGCACCGAGACAGGGAAGCCTGAAGCTTTCTTT. Translation: CASTETGKPEAFF.

The V call is TRBV4-2, the J call TRBJ2-5; D might be TRBD1 or TRBD2, each matching 6 bases. The CDR3 is 14 residues long. Germline assignment: CDR1 LGHNA and CDR2 YNFKEQ. Trimming shortened V by 5 bases and J by 7 bases, and 17 bases separated the two germline ends. The CDR3 nucleotides are TGTGCCAGCAGCTTGGAGGGTATCAGGGGGACCCAGTACTTC. This sequence encodes CASSLEGIRGTQYF.

This clone ranks as medium-sized. In DNA form, the CDR3 reads TGTGCCAGCAGTCTGTCAGAGCCTCAGCCCCAGCATTTT. Translating it yields CASSLSEPQPQHF. The chain couples TRBV2 to TRBJ1-5, with no clear D. The CDR3 has 13 residues. Trimming cost V 5 bases and J 6 bases, with 11 bases left between them. Looked up from germline, CDR1 is SNHLY and CDR2 is FYNNEI.

This clone has only a few counts. The rearrangement joins TRBV5-1 to TRBJ2-3, with D maybe TRBD1 (6 bases). The CDR3 length is 15 residues. Germline V CDR1 and CDR2: SGHRS, YFSETQ. Trimming took 4 bases from V and 5 from J, leaving 17 bases between them. For the CDR3, the DNA is TGCGCCAGCAGCGGATGGGGGCTAGGGGAAGATACGCAGTATTTT. Its protein is CASSGWGLGEDTQYF.

The chain is built from TRBV6-5 and TRBJ1-6; D is uncertain. The CDR3 is 15 residues long. The germline V gene encodes CDR1 MNHEY and CDR2 SVGAGI. Trimming removed 4 bases from V and 9 bases from J, with 16 bases in between. CDR3 residues: CASSSRKGGSSPLHF. CDR3 bases: TGTGCCAGCAGTTCCCGTAAGGGCGGTAGTTCACCCCTCCACTTT.

This chain uses TRBV5-5 with TRBJ2-3; the D is unclear. The V end lost 4 bases, the J end lost 2 bases, and 17 bases lay between the germline ends. This CDR3 has 16 amino acids. Germline V gene lookup returns CDR1 SGHKS and CDR2 YYEKEE (reference sequence). The CDR3 loop is CASSPGLTLYTDTQYF. The CDR3 nucleotides are TGTGCCAGCAGCCCGGGCCTTACTCTATACACAGATACGCAGTATTTT.

Sample share makes this clone medium-sized. The gene calls are TRBV5-1 and TRBJ1-3, with D hard to call. The CDR3 is 15 amino acids. V dropped 0 bases and J dropped 0 bases, with 7 bases sitting between them. Germline V gives CDR1 SGHRS, CDR2 YFSETQ. The CDR3 DNA sequence: TGCGCCAGCAGCTTGGAACCGGGCTCTGGAAACACCATATATTTT. This sequence encodes CASSLEPGSGNTIYF.

V usage is TRBV9 and J usage is TRBJ1-5; tentatively, D is TRBD1 (5 bases). The CDR3 sequence is 15 residues long. Germline assignment: CDR1 SGDLS and CDR2 YYNGEE. Deletions cut 2 bases from V and 7 bases from J, with 16 bases between. The CDR3 DNA sequence: TGTGCCAGCAGCGTGCGGGGGATCCCAGGGCAGCCCCAGCATTTT. This codes for CASSVRGIPGQPQHF.

The chain carries TRBV19 and TRBJ2-5, with 7 bases matching TRBD1. The CDR3 sequence is 16 residues long. Germline CDR1 is LNHDA and CDR2 is SQIVND (reference sequence). The J segment lost 5 bases and the V segment lost 7 bases, leaving 16 bases of the junction unmatched. CDR3 coding DNA: TGTGCCAGTACTATGCGTGTAGGGGGCGCTTCGGAGACCCAGTACTTC. Its protein product is CASTMRVGGASETQYF.